This T cell receptor (beta chain) comes out of a study of blood T cell repertoires in COVID-19. At the level of the study: COVID-19 samples, acute and convalescent, were from the United States, Italy and Spain.

V lost 10 bases and J lost 3; bases outside the gene matches: 15. Germline-derived CDR1 and CDR2 are SNHLY and FYNNEI. The CDR3 length is 17 residues. Generated by immunoSEQ multiplex PCR, the TCRdb table keeps only in-frame clones and is missing some. Here the sample spans about 440,000 clones, about 89% being singletons. The rearrangement uses TRBV2 and TRBJ2-3; 11 positions agree with TRBD2. The clonotype was recovered from a woman aged 30 to 39 with acute or convalescent COVID-19. The sequencing sample was made of peripheral blood. CDR3 nucleotide sequence: TGTGCCACTACCGAACTAGCGGGGGAGTCTAGTACAGATACGCAGTATTTT. Translated: CATTELAGESSTDTQYF.